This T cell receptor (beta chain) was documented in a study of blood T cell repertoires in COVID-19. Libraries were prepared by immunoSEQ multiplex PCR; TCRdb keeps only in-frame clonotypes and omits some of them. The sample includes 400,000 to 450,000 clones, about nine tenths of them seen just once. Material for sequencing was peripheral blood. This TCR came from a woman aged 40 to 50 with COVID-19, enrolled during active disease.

The CDR3 DNA follows: TGTGCCAGCAGCTTGACAGGGGGCCTTAGGAGTGAGCAGTTCTTC. It is translated as CASSLTGGLRSEQFF. This chain connects TRBV5-8 to TRBJ2-1; 9 nucleotides line up with TRBD1. The CDR3 spans 15 residues. V lost 1 base and J lost 9; bases outside the gene matches: 8. Germline V gene lookup returns CDR1 SGHTS and CDR2 YDEGEE.